This T cell receptor (beta chain) appears in the sequencing data of a study of identical twins. Via MiXCR, TCRdb re-called the 5' RACE reads, giving one row per CDR3 protein. The sample yields 310,000 or so distinct CDR3 sequences, roughly 8.6% seen once. The CDR3 has 15 amino acids. The V and J ends lost 1 base and 6 bases respectively, with 13 bases between them. Per germline, CDR1 PRHDT and CDR2 FYEKMQ (reference sequence). A few counts support this clonotype. These records were also assigned to another study, of yellow fever vaccine responses in identical twins.

The source is a woman in her late teens or twenties in good health. This sequence joins TRBV13 and TRBJ2-1, with D unclear. Sequencing was carried out using memory (CD45RO+) T cells sorted from blood. CDR3 nucleotides: TGTGCCAGCAGCTTAGAATTAGCCGCCTTCAATGAGCAGTTCTTC. It codes for CASSLELAAFNEQFF. The full variable domain, with the rest looked up from reference TRBV13 and TRBJ2-1, is AAGVIQSPRHLIKEKRETATLKCYPIPRHDTVYWYQQGPGQDPQFLISFYEKMQSDKGSIPDRFSAQQFSDYHSELNMSSLELGDSALYFCASSLELAAFNEQFFGPGTRLTVL.